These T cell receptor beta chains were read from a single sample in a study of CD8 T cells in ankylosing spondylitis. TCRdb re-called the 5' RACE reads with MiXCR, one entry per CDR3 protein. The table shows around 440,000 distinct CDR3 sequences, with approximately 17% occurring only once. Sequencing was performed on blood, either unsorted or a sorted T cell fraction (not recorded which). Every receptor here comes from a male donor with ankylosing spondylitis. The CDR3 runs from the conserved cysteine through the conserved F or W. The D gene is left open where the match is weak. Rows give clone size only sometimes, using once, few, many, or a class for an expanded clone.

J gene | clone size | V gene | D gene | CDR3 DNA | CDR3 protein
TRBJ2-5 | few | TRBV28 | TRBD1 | TGTGCCAGCAGTTCCGGGGACAGGGACCAAGAGACCCAGTACTTC | CASSSGDRDQETQYF
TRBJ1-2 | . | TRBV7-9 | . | TGTGCCAGCAGCTCGGTTGGGGTTGACTATGGCTACACCTTC | CASSSVGVDYGYTF
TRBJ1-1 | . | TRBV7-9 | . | TGTGCCAGCGGTGACAGGCTGAAGCCCGAAGCTTTCTTT | CASGDRLKPEAFF
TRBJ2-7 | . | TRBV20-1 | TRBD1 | TGCAGTGCTAGAGGGGACAGGGTAAGCTACGAGCAGTACTTC | CSARGDRVSYEQYF
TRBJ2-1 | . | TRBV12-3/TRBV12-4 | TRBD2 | TGTGCCAGCAGTCAACGAAAAACTAGCGGGTCCTACAATGAGCAGTTCTTC | CASSQRKTSGSYNEQFF
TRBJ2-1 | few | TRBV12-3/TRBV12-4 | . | TGTGCCAGCAGTTTCTGGAATCCCGCTCACAAAAGCTCCTACAATGAGCAGTTCTTC | CASSFWNPAHKSSYNEQFF
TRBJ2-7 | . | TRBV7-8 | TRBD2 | TGTGCCAGCAGCTTATCAGCTAGCGGGGGGTACGAGCAGTACTTC | CASSLSASGGYEQYF
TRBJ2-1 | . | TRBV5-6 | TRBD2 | TGTGCCAGCAGCCCGCCAGGGACTAGTGATACGCAGTTCTTC | CASSPPGTSDTQFF
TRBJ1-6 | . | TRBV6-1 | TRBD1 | TGTGCCAGCAGGAACAGGGGTAACAATTCACCCCTCCACTTT | CASRNRGNNSPLHF
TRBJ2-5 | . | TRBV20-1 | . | TGCAGTTCTCCTAGCGAACAAGAGACCCAGTACTTC | CSSPSEQETQYF
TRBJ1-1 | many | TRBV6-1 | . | TGTGCCAGCTCCCCGGGGGGGTATGGGACTGAAGCTTTCTTT | CASSPGGYGTEAFF
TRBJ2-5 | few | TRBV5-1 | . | TGCGCCAGCAGCAAGGACTGGGGGGAGACCCAGTACTTC | CASSKDWGETQYF
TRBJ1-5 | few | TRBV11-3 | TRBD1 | TGTGCCAGCAGGATGACAGGGGATCAGCCCCAGCATTTT | CASRMTGDQPQHF
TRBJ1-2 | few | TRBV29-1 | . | TGCAGCGTTGAAAGGGCAGGAGCTAACTATGGCTACACCTTC | CSVERAGANYGYTF
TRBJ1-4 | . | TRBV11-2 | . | TGTGCCAGCAGCAAAACAGGTGTCGGCGAAAAACTGTTTTTT | CASSKTGVGEKLFF
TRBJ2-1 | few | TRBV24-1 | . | TGTGCCACCAGCGACTCGACCTGGAGGGGCCACAATGAGCAGTTCTTC | CATSDSTWRGHNEQFF
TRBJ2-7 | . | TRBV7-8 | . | TGTGCCAGCAGCTTAGCGCTACCCAACAAGGGGGAGCAGTACTTC | CASSLALPNKGEQYF
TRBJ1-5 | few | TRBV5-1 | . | TGCGCCAGCAGCTTGGGAGCGAGTCAGCCCCAGCATTTT | CASSLGASQPQHF
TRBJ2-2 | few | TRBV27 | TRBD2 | TGTGCCAGCAGTTTAAGGGGATTGACTAGCGGGAGACAAACCGGGGAGCTGTTTTTT | CASSLRGLTSGRQTGELFF
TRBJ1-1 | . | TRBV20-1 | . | TGCAGTGCTACCCAAGGAGGGGCTGAAGCTTTCTTT | CSATQGGAEAFF
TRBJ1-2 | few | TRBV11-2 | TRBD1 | TGTGCCAGCAAAACCTCACAGGGGAGGGGAGCGGATGGCTACACCTTC | CASKTSQGRGADGYTF
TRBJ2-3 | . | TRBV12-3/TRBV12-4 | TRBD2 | TGTACCCGCAGTGGCCGGCGGGAGGGTGACACTACACTCACAGATACGCAGTATTTT | CTRSGRREGDTTLTDTQYF
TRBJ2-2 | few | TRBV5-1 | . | TGCGCCAGCGGCCCCAGGGGCCTGGGCACCGGGGAGCTGTTTTTT | CASGPRGLGTGELFF
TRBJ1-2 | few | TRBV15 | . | TGTGCCACCAGCCCCGGGTTGGCCCTATATGGCTACACCTTC | CATSPGLALYGYTF
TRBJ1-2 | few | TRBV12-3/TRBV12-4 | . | TGTGCCAGCAGTCCAGCCTCAAACTATGGCTACACCTTC | CASSPASNYGYTF
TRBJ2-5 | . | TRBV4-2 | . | TGTGCCAGCAGCCAAGGCCTAGCGATCGAGACCCAGTACTTC | CASSQGLAIETQYF
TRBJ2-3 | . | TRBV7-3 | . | TGTGCCAGCAGCGTATCCGGGACCTACTTAGATACGCAGTATTTT | CASSVSGTYLDTQYF
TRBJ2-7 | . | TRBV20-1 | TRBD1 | TGCAGTGCGAGCCAGACAGGGGGATTTGGCTACGAGCAGTACTTC | CSASQTGGFGYEQYF
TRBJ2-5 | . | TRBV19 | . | TGTGCCAGTAGTATAGGCCCGGCCCAGTACTTC | CASSIGPAQYF
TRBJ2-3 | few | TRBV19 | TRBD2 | TGTGCCAGTCAGGCTAGCGGGGGCACAGATACGCAGTATTTT | CASQASGGTDTQYF
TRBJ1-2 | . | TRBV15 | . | TGTGCCACCCGACACAGGGTCTATGGCTACACCTTC | CATRHRVYGYTF
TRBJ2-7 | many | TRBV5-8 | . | TGTGCCAGCAGCCCTAGAGGGGACGAGCAGTACTTC | CASSPRGDEQYF
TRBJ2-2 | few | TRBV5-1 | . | TGCGCCAGCAGCTTGGACAGGGCGGGCACCGGGGAGCTGTTTTTT | CASSLDRAGTGELFF
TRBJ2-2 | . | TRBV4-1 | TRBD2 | TGCGCCAGCAGCCCCTCGGGAGGCCTCTCGAACACCGGGGAGCTGTTTTTT | CASSPSGGLSNTGELFF
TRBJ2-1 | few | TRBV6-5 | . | TGTGCCAGCAGTTACATCACCGGGACAAGATACAATGAGCAGTTCTTC | CASSYITGTRYNEQFF
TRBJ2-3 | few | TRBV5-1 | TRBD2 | TGCGCCAGCAGCTTTAGCGGGGCGAAGGGAGATACGCAGTATTTT | CASSFSGAKGDTQYF
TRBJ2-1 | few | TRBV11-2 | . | TGTGCCAGCAGCTTATTTGCGTCTCGGGGGAATGAGCAGTTCTTC | CASSLFASRGNEQFF
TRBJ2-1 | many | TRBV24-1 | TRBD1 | TGTGCCACCGACAGGGATTCATTGGGGTACAATGAGCAGTTCTTC | CATDRDSLGYNEQFF
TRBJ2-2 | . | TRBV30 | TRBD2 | TGTGCCTGGAAGGGGACTACGAACACCGGGGAGCTGTTTTTT | CAWKGTTNTGELFF
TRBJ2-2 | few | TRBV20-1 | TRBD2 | TGCAGTGCTCCTCACGCGGGACTAGCGGGCACCGGGGAGCTGTTTTTT | CSAPHAGLAGTGELFF
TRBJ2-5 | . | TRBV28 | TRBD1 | TGTGCCAGCAGCCAACGGCGGACAGGGGGTCAAGAGACCCAGTACTTC | CASSQRRTGGQETQYF
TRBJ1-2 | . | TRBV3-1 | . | TGTGCCAGCAGCCCCCTTGATAAGTATGGCTACACCTTC | CASSPLDKYGYTF
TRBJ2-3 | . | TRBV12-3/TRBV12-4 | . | TGTGCCAGCAGGGGGGACCGGGAGCGATGGACAGATACGCAGTATTTT | CASRGDRERWTDTQYF
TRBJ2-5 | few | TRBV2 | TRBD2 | TGTGCCAGCAACCTCCGGGGGGGGGAGACCCAGTACTTC | CASNLRGGETQYF
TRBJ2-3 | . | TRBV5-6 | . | TGTGCCAGCAGCCCCGGGCCCCTTCGACCAGCTAGCACAGATACGCAGTATTTT | CASSPGPLRPASTDTQYF
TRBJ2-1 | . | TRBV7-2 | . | TGTGCCAGCAGCTCCCGACGGACGGGCAGGCTCTACAATGAGCAGTTCTTC | CASSSRRTGRLYNEQFF
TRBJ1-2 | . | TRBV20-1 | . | TGCAGTGCTAGACAGGGGAGTGACTATGGCTACACCTTC | CSARQGSDYGYTF
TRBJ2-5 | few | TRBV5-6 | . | TGTGCCAGCAGGGAAGACAGGGAGGGAGAGACCCAGTACTTC | CASREDREGETQYF
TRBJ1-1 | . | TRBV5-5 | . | TGTGCCAGCAGCTTGACCCCCCCCGGCCGGGGGAACACTGAAGCTTTCTTT | CASSLTPPGRGNTEAFF
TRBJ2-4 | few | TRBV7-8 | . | TGTGCCAGCAGCTCGAGTCGGAACAAAAACATTCAGTACTTC | CASSSSRNKNIQYF
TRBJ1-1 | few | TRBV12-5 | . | TGTGCTAGTGGTACCTTGGGTGACACTGAAGCTTTCTTT | CASGTLGDTEAFF
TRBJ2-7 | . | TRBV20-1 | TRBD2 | TGCAGTGCTTGGACTAGCGCCTACGAGCAGTACTTC | CSAWTSAYEQYF
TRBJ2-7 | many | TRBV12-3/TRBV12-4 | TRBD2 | TGTGCCAGCAGTGCCGGACTAGCGGGAGGACACGAGCAGTACTTC | CASSAGLAGGHEQYF